Listed below are T cell receptor beta chains from one sample, sequenced in a study of T cell responses to AZD1222 COVID-19 vaccine. This table comes from immunoSEQ multiplex PCR, and its TCRdb copy is limited to in-frame clones, with some not included. The data show 85,000 or so clones, roughly 84% seen once. The sample consisted of peripheral blood, taken 28 days after the second AZD1222 dose. The receptors were sampled from an adult who received the AZD1222 COVID-19 vaccine. Both conserved end residues are part of each CDR3. Each record gives: J gene, V gene, D gene, CDR3 length, clone size, CDR3 protein, CDR3 DNA. A D gene is named only where the DNA matches it firmly. Size is omitted from some rows. Given values are once, few, many or a class for expanded clones.

J: TRBJ2-7; V: TRBV7-9; D: TRBD1; length: 14; size: -; CDR3: CASSQDRVLTEQYF; DNA: TGTGCCAGCAGCCAAGACAGGGTGTTGACTGAGCAGTACTTC
J: TRBJ1-5; V: TRBV5-1; D: -; length: 15; size: -; CDR3: CASSLWTGDNQPQHF; DNA: TGCGCCAGCAGCTTGTGGACGGGGGACAATCAGCCCCAGCATTTT
J: TRBJ2-3; V: TRBV6-5; D: TRBD2; length: 16; size: -; CDR3: CASSYGTSARFGTQYF; DNA: TGTGCCAGCAGTTACGGGACTAGCGCCCGTTTTGGTACGCAGTATTTT
J: TRBJ1-5; V: TRBV7-9; D: -; length: 15; size: -; CDR3: CASSPRGGRNQPQHF; DNA: TGTGCCAGCAGCCCGCGGGGTGGCCGCAATCAGCCCCAGCATTTT
J: TRBJ1-6; V: TRBV10-3; D: -; length: 13; size: -; CDR3: CAIGGSYNSPLHF; DNA: TGTGCCATCGGGGGCTCCTATAATTCACCCCTCCACTTT
J: TRBJ2-7; V: TRBV28; D: -; length: 13; size: -; CDR3: CASTSGAAYEQYF; DNA: TGTGCCAGCACCTCAGGGGCAGCCTACGAGCAGTACTTC
J: TRBJ1-1; V: TRBV9; D: TRBD1; length: 15; size: -; CDR3: CASSSPGGGNTEAFF; DNA: TGTGCCAGCAGCTCCCCAGGGGGGGGGAACACTGAAGCTTTCTTT
J: TRBJ1-1; V: TRBV5-4; D: TRBD1; length: 15; size: -; CDR3: CASSSGQGVDTEAFF; DNA: TGTGCCAGCAGCTCCGGACAGGGGGTGGACACTGAAGCTTTCTTT
J: TRBJ2-2; V: TRBV2; D: TRBD2; length: 15; size: -; CDR3: CASSEREGRNGELFF; DNA: TGTGCCAGCAGTGAAAGGGAGGGTAGGAACGGGGAGCTGTTTTTT
J: TRBJ1-3; V: TRBV3-1/TRBV3-2; D: TRBD1; length: 14; size: -; CDR3: CASSQGTGGNTIYF; DNA: TGTGCCAGCAGCCAAGGGACAGGGGGAAACACCATATATTTT
J: TRBJ2-2; V: TRBV11-2; D: -; length: 15; size: -; CDR3: CASSPRDGNTGELFF; DNA: TGTGCCAGCAGCCCCCGGGACGGCAACACCGGGGAGCTGTTTTTT
J: TRBJ1-2; V: TRBV7-8; D: TRBD1; length: 15; size: -; CDR3: CASSPGDRGSKGYTF; DNA: TGTGCCAGCAGCCCCGGGGACAGGGGGTCGAAAGGCTACACCTTC
J: TRBJ2-5; V: TRBV30; D: TRBD2; length: 13; size: -; CDR3: CAWRTSGKETQYF; DNA: TGTGCCTGGAGGACTAGCGGAAAAGAGACCCAGTACTTC
J: TRBJ2-7; V: TRBV9; D: TRBD2; length: 15; size: -; CDR3: CASSVGWAGVEEQYF; DNA: TGTGCCAGCAGCGTAGGCTGGGCGGGAGTCGAGGAGCAGTACTTC
J: TRBJ2-2; V: TRBV6-4; D: -; length: 15; size: -; CDR3: CASSDSKGLAGELFF; DNA: TGTGCCAGCAGTGACTCCAAGGGGCTCGCCGGGGAGCTGTTTTTT
J: TRBJ1-5; V: TRBV6-5; D: -; length: 14; size: -; CDR3: CASSYGGSNQPQHF; DNA: TGTGCCAGCAGTTACGGGGGGAGCAATCAGCCCCAGCATTTT
J: TRBJ2-1; V: TRBV7-8; D: TRBD2; length: 18; size: -; CDR3: CASSTRGTSGRAVGEQFF; DNA: TGTGCCAGCAGCACTAGGGGGACTAGCGGGAGGGCCGTGGGTGAGCAGTTCTTC
J: TRBJ2-5; V: TRBV19; D: TRBD1; length: 15; size: -; CDR3: CASSIAGGITETQYF; DNA: TGTGCCAGTAGTATAGCAGGGGGAATAACAGAGACCCAGTACTTC
J: TRBJ2-5; V: TRBV12-1; D: -; length: 13; size: -; CDR3: CASSFEGPKPQYF; DNA: TGTGCCAGCAGCTTTGAGGGCCCCAAGCCCCAGTACTTC
J: TRBJ1-5; V: TRBV6-5; D: TRBD1; length: 15; size: -; CDR3: CASSYGQGRNQPQHF; DNA: TGTGCCAGCAGTTACGGACAGGGGAGGAATCAGCCCCAGCATTTT
J: TRBJ1-1; V: TRBV6-5; D: -; length: 14; size: few; CDR3: CASFYGDSSTEAFF; DNA: TGTGCCAGCTTCTACGGGGACTCGAGCACTGAAGCTTTCTTT
J: TRBJ1-2; V: TRBV3-1/TRBV3-2; D: -; length: 15; size: -; CDR3: CASSPLGGTGGGYTF; DNA: TGTGCCAGCAGCCCCCTTGGGGGGACCGGGGGTGGCTACACCTTC
J: TRBJ2-1; V: TRBV7-2; D: TRBD2; length: 15; size: -; CDR3: CASSPFPGLEDEQFF; DNA: TGTGCCAGCAGCCCCTTCCCGGGACTAGAAGATGAGCAGTTCTTC
J: TRBJ2-3; V: TRBV6-5; D: TRBD2; length: 14; size: medium-sized; CDR3: CASSLGLAGDTQYF; DNA: TGTGCCAGCAGTCTCGGACTAGCGGGGGACACGCAGTATTTT
J: TRBJ1-1; V: TRBV6-5; D: -; length: 10; size: -; CDR3: CASKGEGFFF; DNA: TGTGCCAGTAAGGGGGAGGGCTTTTTCTTT
J: TRBJ1-1; V: TRBV10-3; D: -; length: 12; size: -; CDR3: CAISGGGFEAFF; DNA: TGTGCCATCAGTGGGGGAGGGTTTGAAGCTTTCTTT
J: TRBJ1-5; V: TRBV6-2/TRBV6-3; D: -; length: 18; size: -; CDR3: CASSYTGGAFSGNQPQHF; DNA: TGTGCCAGCAGTTATACCGGGGGCGCCTTTTCTGGCAATCAGCCCCAGCATTTT
J: TRBJ2-2; V: TRBV30; D: -; length: 13; size: -; CDR3: CALRASWAGELFF; DNA: TGTGCCTTGAGGGCCTCCTGGGCCGGGGAGCTGTTTTTT
J: TRBJ2-2; V: TRBV2; D: -; length: 15; size: -; CDR3: CASMGLKGVTGELFF; DNA: TGTGCCAGCATGGGGTTGAAGGGGGTGACCGGGGAGCTGTTTTTT
J: TRBJ2-2; V: TRBV4-2; D: -; length: 17; size: -; CDR3: CASAPGGGQGPTGELFF; DNA: TGTGCCAGCGCTCCGGGGGGAGGGCAGGGGCCCACCGGGGAGCTGTTTTTT
J: TRBJ1-5; V: TRBV18; D: TRBD1; length: 16; size: -; CDR3: CASSPSSGGGNQPQHF; DNA: TGTGCCAGCTCACCGTCCTCAGGGGGCGGCAATCAGCCCCAGCATTTT
J: TRBJ2-7; V: TRBV6-2/TRBV6-3; D: TRBD1; length: 12; size: -; CDR3: CASSYGQGLQYF; DNA: TGTGCCAGCAGTTACGGACAGGGGTTGCAGTACTTC
J: TRBJ2-3; V: TRBV5-4; D: -; length: 15; size: -; CDR3: CASSSPLGSTDTQYF; DNA: TGTGCCAGCAGCTCGCCACTAGGAAGCACAGATACGCAGTATTTT
J: TRBJ2-7; V: TRBV6-5; D: TRBD1; length: 15; size: -; CDR3: CANLGQGAVSYEQYF; DNA: TGTGCCAACCTCGGACAGGGGGCGGTAAGCTACGAGCAGTACTTC
J: TRBJ2-3; V: TRBV28; D: TRBD2; length: 16; size: -; CDR3: CASTLWDSGGTDTQYF; DNA: TGTGCCAGCACCCTTTGGGATAGCGGGGGCACAGATACGCAGTATTTT
J: TRBJ1-5; V: TRBV7-2; D: -; length: 13; size: -; CDR3: CASSAIQSQPQHF; DNA: TGTGCCAGCAGCGCCATCCAAAGTCAGCCCCAGCATTTT
J: TRBJ2-3; V: TRBV7-6; D: TRBD1; length: 15; size: -; CDR3: CASNLGTQGADTQYF; DNA: TGTGCCAGCAACCTAGGCACTCAGGGGGCAGATACGCAGTATTTT
J: TRBJ1-5; V: TRBV2; D: -; length: 14; size: -; CDR3: CASSDWAGQYAQHF; DNA: TGTGCCAGCAGTGATTGGGCGGGCCAGTACGCCCAGCATTTT
J: TRBJ2-7; V: TRBV11-2; D: -; length: 12; size: -; CDR3: CASSRRGHEQYF; DNA: TGTGCCAGCAGCCGTCGGGGGCACGAGCAGTACTTC
J: TRBJ1-3; V: TRBV6-5; D: -; length: 11; size: -; CDR3: CASSTTNTIYF; DNA: TGTGCCAGCAGCACAACAAACACCATATATTTT
J: TRBJ2-1; V: TRBV24-1; D: -; length: 16; size: -; CDR3: CATSPHPWGGYNEQFF; DNA: TGTGCCACCAGCCCCCACCCTTGGGGTGGCTACAATGAGCAGTTCTTC
J: TRBJ1-3; V: TRBV6-5; D: -; length: 15; size: -; CDR3: CASSYARGSGNTIYF; DNA: TGTGCCAGCAGTTACGCCAGGGGATCTGGAAACACCATATATTTT
J: TRBJ1-6; V: TRBV10-2; D: TRBD1; length: 14; size: -; CDR3: CASSEGQGYSPLHF; DNA: TGCGCCAGCAGTGAAGGACAGGGCTATTCACCCCTCCACTTT
J: TRBJ2-3; V: TRBV19; D: -; length: 13; size: -; CDR3: CATGLGGTDTQYF; DNA: TGTGCCACCGGACTGGGCGGCACAGATACGCAGTATTTT
J: TRBJ2-7; V: TRBV19; D: -; length: 17; size: -; CDR3: CASSITHDGASSYEQYF; DNA: TGTGCCAGTAGTATCACACATGACGGTGCGAGCTCCTACGAGCAGTACTTC
J: TRBJ1-5; V: TRBV19; D: -; length: 12; size: -; CDR3: CASQSGDQPQHF; DNA: TGTGCCAGCCAATCCGGGGATCAGCCCCAGCATTTT
J: TRBJ1-4; V: TRBV11-3; D: TRBD1; length: 19; size: -; CDR3: CASSSPKTGAGAVREKLFF; DNA: TGTGCCAGCAGCTCCCCAAAGACAGGGGCCGGGGCAGTGCGCGAAAAACTGTTTTTT
J: TRBJ1-5; V: TRBV19; D: -; length: 13; size: -; CDR3: CASSIRVNQPQHF; DNA: TGTGCCAGTAGTATCAGGGTCAATCAGCCCCAGCATTTT
J: TRBJ1-1; V: TRBV6-5; D: -; length: 11; size: -; CDR3: CASSPGRGAFF; DNA: TGTGCCAGCAGCCCAGGGAGGGGAGCTTTCTTT
J: TRBJ2-7; V: TRBV5-8; D: -; length: 13; size: -; CDR3: CASSLGGRYEQYF; DNA: TGTGCCAGCAGCTTGGGCGGCCGCTACGAGCAGTACTTC
J: TRBJ1-1; V: TRBV30; D: -; length: 11; size: -; CDR3: CAWSGSQWAFF; DNA: TGTGCCTGGAGTGGGAGTCAGTGGGCTTTCTTT
J: TRBJ2-2; V: TRBV7-9; D: -; length: 17; size: -; CDR3: CASSPYGFLGNTGELFF; DNA: TGTGCCAGCAGCCCTTACGGCTTCCTGGGTAACACCGGGGAGCTGTTTTTT
J: TRBJ1-2; V: TRBV28; D: -; length: 12; size: -; CDR3: CASSFRGYGYTF; DNA: TGTGCCAGCAGTTTCAGGGGCTATGGCTACACCTTC